Detailed here is one TCR beta chain. As yet, its antigen is unknown. TCRdb's table, derived via immunoSEQ multiplex PCR, lists solely in-frame clones and lacks some. The sample holds about 15,000 clones, 75% to 90% seen once. This specimen belongs to a study of T cell repertoires and Cas9 in healthy adults. Study information: Multi-effector potency, cytotoxicity and lineage were assessed in SpCas9-reactive CD4 and CD8 T cells. Findings of the study overall: SpCas9-reactive effector T cells were reportedly restrained in vitro by SpCas9-reactive regulatory T cells.

The CDR3 contains 15 residues. CDR1 and CDR2 from the germline V gene are LGHNT and FRNRAP. Trimming shortened V by 6 bases and J by 2 bases, and 14 bases separated the two germline ends. This receptor was taken from a human donor in good health. The chain employs TRBV12-5 and TRBJ2-1; D possibly corresponds to TRBD2 (7 bases). The sample was Tregs (CD4+, CD25+, CD127-, CD137-, CD154-) from PBMCs; culture status not recorded. In DNA, the CDR3 is TGTGCTAGTGGCTTAGAGGGGGGGGCCTACAATGAGCAGTTCTTC. Translating it yields CASGLEGGAYNEQFF.